This record concerns one T cell receptor beta chain sequence. The CDR3 has 19 residues. The germline V gene encodes CDR1 LNHDA and CDR2 SQIVND (reference sequence). Trimming took 5 bases from V and 4 from J; bases not matched to a gene: 20. Some clones are missing from TCRdb's copy, which holds only in-frame ones; the method was immunoSEQ multiplex PCR. Counted here are 150,000 to 200,000 clones, 88% occurring once; the ten biggest clones make up approximately 10%. Time point here: blood 4 weeks post-SBRT, at nephrectomy. Treatment specified: 15 Gy SBRT to primary tumor, nephrectomy 4 weeks later. The sample is drawn from a study of radiation and T cells in renal cell carcinoma.

This clonotype was obtained from a woman aged 45-65 years with renal cell carcinoma. The sequenced sample was blood, obtained from a patient whose treatment included radiotherapy and nephrectomy. V is TRBV19 and J is TRBJ1-2; 9 nucleotides match TRBD1. Written as DNA, the CDR3 is TGTGCCAGTAGTCTTCTACCGGGACAGGGATTAGGGGGTACCTATGGCTACACCTTC. This codes for CASSLLPGQGLGGTYGYTF.